The clone carrying this T cell receptor (beta chain) was recorded many times. This sample was taken from a study of T cells in Graves' hyperthyroidism and ophthalmopathy. Using RNA transcripts as the source, TCR beta CDR3 regions were amplified. HTBI primers were used for first-round RT-PCR of the TCR CDR3. TCRdb re-called the multiplex PCR reads with MiXCR, one entry per CDR3 protein. Counted here are about 210,000 distinct CDR3 sequences, about a sixth occurring once; the ten biggest clones make up 50%. CDR1 and CDR2 (germline): KGHSH, LQKENI. Deletions cut 2 bases from V and 5 bases from J, with 7 bases between. The CDR3 loop spans 12 amino acids.

Sequencing used blood. This sequence was found in a man aged 45-65 years with Graves' hyperthyroidism. The rearrangement joins TRBV18 to TRBJ2-7; D not certain. CDR3 sequence: CASSPINHEQYF. CDR3 nucleotide sequence: TGTGCCAGCTCACCAATCAACCACGAGCAGTACTTC.